This T cell receptor (beta chain) stems from a study of T cell responses to AZD1222 COVID-19 vaccine. Sequenced by immunoSEQ multiplex PCR; TCRdb stores in-frame clones only, minus some. Of 150,000 to 200,000 clones listed, 90% are singletons. The source of this sequence is an adult in good health. The sample here was peripheral blood, taken on day 0 of AZD1222 vaccination.

CDR3 amino acids: CASSYSNRGLRDTQYF. The CDR3, as DNA: TGTGCCAGCAGTTACTCGAACAGGGGGCTCAGGGATACGCAGTATTTT. V usage is TRBV6-2 or TRBV6-3 and J usage is TRBJ2-3, with 9 bases that match TRBD1. V lost 0 bases to trimming and J lost 6 bases; unmatched junction nucleotides: 7. The CDR3 covers 16 residues. The V gene's germline CDR1 is MNHEY and CDR2 SVGEGT.